The 24 T cell receptor beta chains presented below share a single source sample, sequenced in a study of OX40 agonist ivuxolimab in advanced cancers. Measured with immunoSEQ multiplex PCR; TCRdb has only the in-frame clones, and not every one. The profile shows some 86,000 clones, 70% to 90% of them singletons. The sample consisted of CD4+ or CD8+ T cells sorted from blood, taken in a trial of the OX40 agonist ivuxolimab. The receptors stem from an adult with an advanced solid tumor such as melanoma, head and neck, liver or kidney cancer.

V gene TRBV29-1 combines with J gene TRBJ1-2; 7 nucleotides match TRBD1. CDR1 and CDR2 from the germline V gene are SQVTM and ANQGSEA. V gave up 5 bases and J gave up 5 bases; unmatched junction bases: 8. This CDR3 comprises 13 residues. CDR3 coding DNA: TGCAGCGTTCGAACCGGGACAGAATATGGCTACACCTTC. It is translated as CSVRTGTEYGYTF.

This clone turned up a few times. J is TRBJ1-6 and V is TRBV5-4; TRBD1 might be the D (6 bases). The V end lost 0 bases, the J end lost 6 bases, and 10 bases lay between the germline ends. The CDR3 is made up of 15 amino acids. From germline, CDR1 is SGHNT and CDR2 YYREEE (reference sequence). The CDR3 loop reads CASSLDGRGNSPLHF. CDR3 DNA: TGTGCCAGCAGCTTGGATGGCAGGGGTAATTCACCCCTCCACTTT.

The chain combines TRBV30 with TRBJ2-5; 8 positions match TRBD1. Germline CDR1 and CDR2: GTSNPN and SVGIG (reference sequence). CDR3 size: 18 residues. V was clipped by 7 bases and J by 1 base; unmatched bases: 20. The CDR3 DNA is TGTGCCTCAAAGGGGCAGGGGGCTTCTGGGTTGTCCCAAGAGACCCAGTACTTC. It encodes CASKGQGASGLSQETQYF.

The genes are TRBV5-5 and TRBJ2-3; D remains unclear. The germline V gene has CDR1 SGHKS and CDR2 YYEKEE (reference sequence). Trimming stripped 2 bases from V and 2 bases from J, with 9 bases between. The CDR3 runs 14 residues. CDR3 nucleotide sequence: TGTGCCAGCAGCTTTAGTGAACCCACAGATACGCAGTATTTT. Translated: CASSFSEPTDTQYF.

This CDR3 is CASSIGDTLTYNSPLHF. For the CDR3, the DNA is TGTGCCAGTAGTATAGGGGACACTTTGACGTATAATTCACCCCTCCACTTT. V and J are TRBV19 and TRBJ1-6; maybe TRBD1 (6 bases). The germline V gene encodes CDR1 LNHDA and CDR2 SQIVND (reference sequence). V shed 1 base and J shed 4 bases, with 14 bases lying between them. The CDR3 has 17 residues.

V usage is TRBV6-5 and J usage is TRBJ1-2, with a possible D match to TRBD1 (5 bases). The germline gives CDR1 MNHEY, CDR2 SVGAGI. The CDR3 runs 13 residues. V gave up 7 bases and J gave up 6 bases, with 15 bases separating them. This CDR3 reads CASTSVQGDGYTF. The CDR3 coding sequence is TGTGCCAGCACCTCAGTGCAGGGTGATGGCTACACCTTC.

V and J are TRBV2 and TRBJ2-1; D remains ambiguous. CDR1 is SNHLY and CDR2 is FYNNEI in the germline V gene. This CDR3 region has 11 residues. The V and J ends lost 8 bases and 5 bases respectively, with 7 bases between them. The CDR3 region is CASSPDNEQFF. The CDR3 nucleotides are TGTGCCAGCTCTCCCGACAATGAGCAGTTCTTC.

This chain connects TRBV6-5 to TRBJ1-3, with TRBD1 as a possible D gene (5 bases). From germline, CDR1 is MNHEY and CDR2 SVGAGI. Trimming pared 6 bases from V and 0 bases from J, leaving 12 bases between. The CDR3 covers 15 residues. CDR3 residues: CASSSGFHSGNTIYF. The CDR3 DNA sequence: TGTGCCAGCAGCTCAGGGTTCCACTCTGGAAACACCATATATTTT.

The genes are TRBV5-1 and TRBJ2-5; D may match TRBD1 or TRBD2 (5 bases each). In germline, CDR1 is SGHRS, CDR2 YFSETQ. CDR3 length: 17 residues. The V end was cut by 0 bases, the J end by 3 bases, with 18 bases between. The CDR3 spells CASSLVGRRNFEETQYF. CDR3 sequence (DNA): TGCGCCAGCAGCTTGGTGGGACGTCGCAATTTCGAAGAGACCCAGTACTTC.

This chain uses TRBV7-8 with TRBJ1-1; 9 positions match TRBD1. Trimming cost V 5 bases and J 3 bases; bases outside gene matches: 4. This CDR3 has 14 residues. Germline lookup yields CDR1 SGHVS and CDR2 FQNEAQ. DNA of the CDR3: TGTGCCAGCAGCGAGGGACAGGGATACACTGAAGCTTTCTTT. It is translated as CASSEGQGYTEAFF.

In its sample, this clone was seen a few times. The gene calls are TRBV30 and TRBJ1-5; D is possibly TRBD1 (6 bases). The CDR3 contains 14 residues. Germline V gene sequence: CDR1 GTSNPN, CDR2 SVGIG (reference sequence). Trimming took off 2 bases at V and 4 bases at J, with 12 bases between the two ends. This CDR3 reads CAWSRGAVNQPQHF. CDR3 DNA: TGTGCCTGGAGTAGGGGGGCGGTTAATCAGCCCCAGCATTTT.

V and J are TRBV28 and TRBJ2-3, with D unclear. The CDR3 extends over 12 amino acids. Trimming cost V 6 bases and J 4 bases, with 8 bases left between them. The germline CDR1 and CDR2 sequences are MDHEN and SYDVKM. The CDR3 region is CASRVAADTQYF. The CDR3 DNA sequence: TGTGCCAGCAGGGTGGCGGCAGATACGCAGTATTTT.

V usage is TRBV19 and J usage is TRBJ2-3, with 9 nucleotides matching TRBD2. The V and J ends lost 7 bases and 5 bases, in that order; junction bases with no gene match: 7. The germline CDR1 and CDR2 sequences are LNHDA and SQIVND (reference sequence). There are 14 residues in the CDR3. The CDR3 nucleotides read TGTGCCAGTACCCCTAGCGGGAACAAAGATACGCAGTATTTT. Its protein product is CASTPSGNKDTQYF. Full variable domain (missing parts from reference TRBV19 and TRBJ2-3): DGGITQSPKYLFRKEGQNVTLSCEQNLNHDAMYWYRQDPGQGLRLIYYSQIVNDFQKGDIAEGYSVSREKKESFPLTVTSAQKNPTAFYLCASTPSGNKDTQYFGPGTRLTVL.

The chain couples TRBV6-6 to TRBJ2-3, with D perhaps being TRBD1 or TRBD2 (5 bases each). Germline CDR1 is MNHNY and CDR2 is SVGAGI (reference sequence). V was shortened by 5 bases and J by 8 bases, with 14 bases between the two germline ends. This CDR3 is 13 amino acids long. CDR3 sequence reads: CASSRQWGTTQYF. The CDR3 DNA sequence: TGTGCCAGCAGTCGCCAATGGGGGACTACGCAGTATTTT.

The rearrangement uses TRBV29-1 and TRBJ2-7, with D unclear. CDR1 is SQVTM, CDR2 ANQGSEA, per germline. Trimming removed 4 bases from V and 6 bases from J, with 19 bases in between. The CDR3 is 14 residues long. The CDR3 region has the DNA TGCAGCGTTGTAACGGCGAAACTTCTCGGCGAGCAGTACTTC. This encodes CSVVTAKLLGEQYF.

The chain carries TRBV9 and TRBJ1-1, with D uncertain. In germline, CDR1 is SGDLS, CDR2 YYNGEE. V lost 1 base and J 0 bases, leaving 10 bases between the germline ends. The CDR3 runs to 15 residues. The CDR3 sequence: CASSVSSGMNTEAFF. The CDR3 DNA sequence: TGTGCCAGCAGCGTAAGTTCTGGCATGAACACTGAAGCTTTCTTT.

This chain links TRBV6-5 with TRBJ1-1; 12 bases are shared with TRBD1. The CDR3 length is 15 residues. V trimming: 5 bases; J trimming: 4 bases; junction bases outside the gene matches: 5. The germline V gene encodes CDR1 MNHEY and CDR2 SVGAGI. The CDR3 protein is CASSKGTGGITEAFF. The CDR3 DNA follows: TGTGCCAGCAGTAAGGGGACAGGGGGCATCACTGAAGCTTTCTTT.

The gene calls are TRBV6-5 and TRBJ1-2, with D tentatively TRBD1 (5 bases). This CDR3 spans 14 amino acids. Trimming took off 6 bases at V and 4 bases at J, with 15 bases between the two ends. Germline V lookup: CDR1 MNHEY, CDR2 SVGAGI. CDR3 sequence reads: CASRGVGRSYGYTF. CDR3 nucleotide sequence: TGTGCCAGCAGGGGGGTGGGGCGTTCCTATGGCTACACCTTC.

V and J are TRBV29-1 and TRBJ2-5; tentatively, D is TRBD1 or TRBD2 (5 bases each). V lost 4 bases and J 0 bases, leaving 9 bases between the germline ends. Germline V lookup: CDR1 SQVTM, CDR2 ANQGSEA. The length of the CDR3 is 13 residues. CDR3 nucleotide sequence: TGCAGCGTTGCCGGGACGTACCAAGAGACCCAGTACTTC. It translates to CSVAGTYQETQYF. The full variable domain, completed using reference TRBV29-1 and TRBJ2-5, is SAVISQKPSRDICQRGTSLTIQCQVDSQVTMMFWYRQQPGQSLTLIATANQGSEATYESGFVIDKFPISRPNLTFSTLTVSNMSPEDSSIYLCSVAGTYQETQYFGPGTRLLVL.

This clone occurred once. The chain is built from TRBV6-6 and TRBJ2-1, with a tentative D call TRBD2 (7 bases). There are 14 residues in the CDR3. V was pared by 7 bases and J by 5 bases, with 15 bases between. CDR1 and CDR2 from the germline V gene are MNHNY and SVGAGI (reference sequence). Written as DNA, the CDR3 is TGTGCCAGCATTTGGGGGGGGCCAAACAATGAGCAGTTCTTC. This codes for CASIWGGPNNEQFF.

The rearrangement links TRBV6-5 to TRBJ2-7; D may correspond to TRBD1 or TRBD2 (6 bases each). Germline lookup yields CDR1 MNHEY and CDR2 SVGAGI. The CDR3 covers 14 residues. The germline V and J ends were trimmed by 7 bases and 2 bases, with 15 bases remaining between them. The CDR3 region has the DNA TGTGCCAGCACCCGTAGGGGGGCAACCTACGAGCAGTACTTC. Protein product: CASTRRGATYEQYF.

The chain joins TRBV29-1 to TRBJ1-1, with D hard to call. The CDR3 extends over 12 amino acids. In germline, CDR1 is SQVTM, CDR2 ANQGSEA. V was shortened by 7 bases and J by 7 bases, with 16 bases between the two germline ends. The CDR3: CSAGNTPNEAFF. The CDR3 nucleotides read TGCAGCGCTGGGAACACTCCAAATGAAGCTTTCTTT.

Details on this clone: One junction end does not reproduce the germline sequence, and a read error may be involved. V and J are TRBV10-3 and TRBJ2-7; a weak D match, TRBD1 (6 bases). CDR3 length: 14 residues. Germline CDR1 is ENHRY and CDR2 is SYGVKD. CDR3 residues: CAISEWDTSYEQYF. The CDR3 DNA reads TGTGCCATCAGCGAGTGGGACACTTCCTACGAGCAGTACTTC.

V gene TRBV6-4 combines with J gene TRBJ2-1, with D perhaps assigned TRBD1 or TRBD2 (5 bases each). Between the trimmed V and J ends, which lost 2 bases and 3 bases, there was a span of 17 bases. CDR1 and CDR2 (germline): MRHNA, SNTAGT. CDR3 length: 17 residues. CDR3 loop: CASSDRTSGTDYNEQFF. The DNA for the CDR3 is TGTGCCAGCAGTGACCGGACATCCGGGACGGACTACAATGAGCAGTTCTTC.